This T cell receptor (beta chain) was captured by sequencing in a study of T cells in localized non-small cell lung cancer (dated by TCRdb to 2019 to 2021). At the level of the whole study: The study analyzed T cell repertoires of about 230 early-stage NSCLC patients, comparing tumors and uninvolved tumor-adjacent lungs. The cohort consisted of about 240 treatment-naive NSCLC patients whose localized lung tumors had been resected. Of the NSCLC patients, over 120 were male and approximately 97 were female, and the mean age was around 66 years.

Reading from cysteine to phenylalanine, the CDR3 counts 13 amino acids. Of all the DNA, just the CDR3 is kept, 39 bases in frame from base 1. The germline V gene provides CDR1 SGHTA and CDR2 FQGNSA. At the junction V is shortened by 2 bases and J by 0 bases, with 4 bases in between. Of note for this clone: Which antigen it targets is not known. No base qualities exist here, and no much larger clone lies one base off it.

At diagnosis, peripheral blood, uninvolved tumor-adjacent lung and tumor were collected and were preserved as a mix of fresh-frozen and FFPE material. For TCR repertoire profiling, the blood samples were analyzed as peripheral blood mononuclear cells. The full study reports these points: A median of around 57 of the top 100 tumor clones turned up in the paired uninvolved adjacent lung, and approximately 30 of those clones also ranked among the top 100 of that same adjacent lung. The highest T cell clonality was observed in uninvolved tumor-adjacent lung, where clonality exceeded that of tumor, suggesting that antigenic responses were more focused in uninvolved tumor-adjacent lung. Longer overall survival was associated with higher blood T cell density, whereas shorter survival was associated with higher adjacent-lung clonality. Because of the exploratory design, TCR variables were selected using unadjusted p-values without false-discovery rate correction. Because multi-region sequencing of the tumors was not done, intratumor heterogeneity could not be ruled out.

The immunoSEQ Assay was used to sequence TCR beta CDR3 regions from DNA. The study's own analysis went as follows. T cell density was computed as TCR beta template counts normalized to usable DNA estimated by amplifying housekeeping genes. Richness was estimated using the preseqR package, with extrapolation to 400,000 templates for PBMC samples and to 120,000 templates for tissue samples. Clonality was defined by subtracting Pielou's evenness from one. Tissue-enriched TCRs were identified by differential abundance testing using productive amino-acid clonotypes, minimum total count 5 and alpha 0.1. The Jaccard Index and the Morisita Overlap Index were used to measure repertoire overlap between compartments. GLIPH grouped TCR beta CDR3s together with public tetramer-defined viral CDR3s, and a viral motif had to include at least three viral sequences and also show V-gene enrichment. TCRdb limited this immuneACCESS table to in-frame rearrangements with V and J called. A share of clones is missing; checked studies link under half to unresolved V genes, and the rest is unexplained. The V and J calls and the clone size are those of that table, but D and trimming were determined from the DNA. Within this sample are more than 30,000 clones, with approximately 88% of them counted one time only. The ten largest clones take up 4.2% of the sample.

The sequences come from peripheral blood mononuclear cells, collected before any cancer treatment. The V gene is TRBV7-2 and the J gene is TRBJ1-1; too little of a D gene remains to name it. This receptor was obtained from a woman aged 35-75 years with stage III lung adenocarcinoma. The CDR3 sequence is CASSLSVNTEAFF. The sequenced DNA is TGTGCCAGCAGCTTAAGCGTGAACACTGAAGCTTTCTTT.